The 30 T cell receptor beta chains below all came from one sample that was sequenced in a study of blood T cells in healthy people across ages. Through a sample-barcoded 5' primer and a J-beta primer mix, a second PCR was run for roughly 6 to 12 cycles. TCRdb reprocessed the 5' RACE reads via MiXCR and lists one record per CDR3 protein. The sample has approximately 490,000 distinct CDR3 sequences; under 30% are singletons. These sequences were also reported in another study, on T cells of mothers and their children.

Sequencing was done on a sample of blood. The receptors were sampled from a boy between 10 and 17 years old in good health.

The V call is TRBV13, the J call TRBJ2-7, with 9 bases matching TRBD1. V was pared by 5 bases and J by 4 bases, with 12 bases of the junction left unmatched. Germline values: CDR1 PRHDT, CDR2 FYEKMQ (reference sequence). This CDR3 comprises 16 residues. The CDR3 loop is CASSPLRDRVPYEQYF. The CDR3 DNA reads as TGTGCCAGCAGCCCCCTCAGGGACAGGGTACCTTACGAGCAGTACTTC.

The rearrangement links TRBV28 to TRBJ2-4, with D perhaps being TRBD1 or TRBD2 (5 bases each). Germline assignment: CDR1 MDHEN and CDR2 SYDVKM. V was clipped by 6 bases and J by 6 bases, with 21 bases between them. This CDR3 region has 16 residues. CDR3 region: CASSKDPGPSLNIQYF. The DNA for the CDR3 is TGTGCCAGCAGCAAGGATCCGGGGCCTTCGTTAAACATTCAGTACTTC.

This clonotype was detected only a few times. The chain is built from TRBV7-3 and TRBJ1-1; D not certain. The CDR3 runs to 13 residues. Trimming stripped 11 bases from V and 1 base from J, with 14 bases between. Germline V gene data show CDR1 as SGHTA and CDR2 as FQGTGA. The CDR3 spells CASGSNPNTEAFF. In nucleotides, the CDR3 is TGTGCCTCCGGTAGCAACCCGAACACTGAAGCTTTCTTT.

The J gene is TRBJ2-1, the V gene TRBV27; 7 nucleotides line up with TRBD2. J lost 0 bases, V lost 0 bases, and 2 bases had no gene match. The CDR3 runs to 16 residues. The germline CDR1 and CDR2 sequences are MNHEY and SMNVEV (reference sequence). The CDR3 protein is CASSLSGGGSYNEQFF. As DNA, the CDR3 is TGTGCCAGCAGTTTATCGGGCGGGGGCTCCTACAATGAGCAGTTCTTC.

In this sample, this clonotype turned up a few times. The chain recombines TRBV5-1 with TRBJ2-5, with 7 bases lining up with TRBD2. V shed 1 base and J 9 bases; nucleotides not matched to a gene: 6. The CDR3 runs 13 residues. CDR1 is SGHRS, CDR2 YFSETQ, per germline. The CDR3 DNA sequence: TGCGCCAGCAGCTTGTCAGTTCGGGAGGCCCAGTACTTC. It encodes CASSLSVREAQYF.

This clonotype was found a few times. The V gene is TRBV28, the J gene TRBJ2-1; D possibly corresponds to TRBD1 (6 bases). The ends were cut back, 6 bases at V and 10 bases at J, with 22 bases in the middle. Germline V gene lookup returns CDR1 MDHEN and CDR2 SYDVKM. The CDR3 totals 15 residues. CDR3 in DNA: TGTGCCAGCAGCCTTCTGGGCAGGGGCTCGGGGGAGCAGTTCTTC. Protein sequence: CASSLLGRGSGEQFF.

This chain uses TRBV2 with TRBJ2-2, with 8 bases fitting TRBD1. Germline CDR1 SNHLY, CDR2 FYNNEI. With 6 bases clipped from V and 5 bases from J, the junction kept 5 bases outside the gene matches. The CDR3 runs to 14 residues. The CDR3 here is CASRDRVGTGELFF. As DNA, the CDR3 is TGTGCCAGCAGGGACAGGGTAGGGACCGGGGAGCTGTTTTTT.

This clonotype was seen ten or more times. The genes are TRBV28 and TRBJ2-7; 9 nucleotides match TRBD1. Trimming took 6 bases from V and 5 from J; bases not matched to a gene: 11. The germline V gene encodes CDR1 MDHEN and CDR2 SYDVKM. The length of the CDR3 is 15 residues. For the CDR3, the DNA is TGTGCCAGCAGAGCCCCGGGACAGGGTTTCCACGAGCAGTACTTC. Translated, it gives CASRAPGQGFHEQYF.

About this clonotype: Sequence at one end of the junction differs from germline and may be a read error. V gene TRBV10-3 combines with J gene TRBJ2-5; D perhaps matches TRBD1 (5 bases). The germline gives CDR1 ENHRY, CDR2 SYGVKD. This CDR3 spans 15 amino acids. The CDR3 protein is CAVSELKQGRKTQYF. Written as DNA, the CDR3 is TGTGCCGTCAGTGAGCTTAAGCAGGGAAGAAAGACCCAGTACTTC.

This clonotype was seen a few times. The gene calls are TRBV4-3 and TRBJ2-7; the D is unclear. CDR3 size: 14 residues. Germline lookup yields CDR1 LGHNA and CDR2 YSLEER. V was clipped by 0 bases and J by 7 bases, with 13 bases between them. The CDR3 loop is CASSQDRTIGEQYF. The CDR3 nucleotides read TGCGCCAGCAGCCAAGATCGGACGATCGGGGAGCAGTACTTC.

This clonotype has a handful of counts. V and J are TRBV4-3 and TRBJ2-1, with D unclear. Germline CDR1 and CDR2: LGHNA and YSLEER. CDR3 length: 15 amino acids. The V gene lost 0 bases and the J gene lost 4 bases, with 10 bases spanning the gap. CDR3 in amino acids: CASSQDPATYNEQFF. The CDR3 DNA reads as TGCGCCAGCAGCCAAGACCCCGCAACTTACAATGAGCAGTTCTTC.

The chain links TRBV6-2 or TRBV6-3 to TRBJ2-5, with 9 bases aligning to TRBD2. The CDR3 loop spans 12 amino acids. Germline V gene data show CDR1 as MNHEY and CDR2 as SVGEGT. The CDR3 coding sequence is TGTGCTGCATCCAGCGGGAGGTCGACCCAGTACTTC. Protein product: CAASSGRSTQYF.

This clonotype has a count of ten or more. This chain joins TRBV29-1 and TRBJ2-7; 11 bases are a match to TRBD2. CDR3 length: 13 amino acids. The germline gives CDR1 SQVTM, CDR2 ANQGSEA. Trimming took 3 bases from V and 3 from J; bases not matched to a gene: 1. CDR3 nucleotide sequence: TGCAGCGTTGATACTAGCGGGAGCTACGAGCAGTACTTC. As protein: CSVDTSGSYEQYF.

A few counts support this clonotype. Germline and junction disagree at one end, which may indicate a read error. This chain links TRBV25-1 with TRBJ1-2; 8 bases are shared with TRBD1. Germline CDR1 reads MGHDK; CDR2 reads SYGVNS. The CDR3 spans 15 residues. The CDR3 reads CASSESPGGVYGYTF. In DNA form, the CDR3 reads TGCGCCAGCAGTGAATCCCCAGGGGGCGTCTATGGCTACACCTTC.

The gene calls are TRBV27 and TRBJ2-5; 13 bases fit TRBD2. The CDR3 contains 17 residues. Losses at the gene ends were 5 bases for V and 1 base for J; bases not matched to a gene: 7. CDR1 is MNHEY and CDR2 is SMNVEV in the germline V gene (reference sequence). CDR3 in DNA: TGTGCCAGCAGTCCACGGAGGACTAGCGGGAGCCAAGAGACCCAGTACTTC. It codes for CASSPRRTSGSQETQYF.

This clonotype was seen more than once but under ten times. The chain has TRBV9 and TRBJ2-5, with no clear D. The V end lost 0 bases, the J end lost 0 bases, and 9 bases lay between the germline ends. Germline-derived CDR1 and CDR2 are SGDLS and YYNGEE. This CDR3 has 15 amino acids. The CDR3 protein is CASSVVGGYQETQYF. The CDR3, as DNA: TGTGCCAGCAGCGTAGTGGGTGGGTACCAAGAGACCCAGTACTTC.

V is TRBV7-9 and J is TRBJ2-7; 9 bases line up with TRBD2. This CDR3 has 14 amino acids. CDR1 and CDR2 from the germline V gene are SEHNR and FQNEAQ (reference sequence). V trimming: 2 bases; J trimming: 7 bases; junction bases outside the gene matches: 6. The DNA for the CDR3 is TGTGCCAGCAGCTTACCTAGCGGGAAACGGGAGCAGTACTTC. It specifies CASSLPSGKREQYF.

This clonotype was seen only a few times. This chain connects TRBV18 to TRBJ2-5; D unclear. The CDR3 has 13 amino acids. Germline V gene data show CDR1 as KGHSH and CDR2 as LQKENI. Deletions cut 2 bases from V and 0 bases from J, with 4 bases between. In DNA, the CDR3 is TGTGCCAGCTCACCAGGGAACCAAGAGACCCAGTACTTC. Its translation: CASSPGNQETQYF.

This clonotype has only a few counts. One junction end disagrees with the germline gene, perhaps due to a read error. The CDR3 DNA is TGCAGTGTTGAAGATCGACAGGGTGATGGCTACACCTTC. This codes for CSVEDRQGDGYTF. The chain couples TRBV29-1 to TRBJ1-2, with TRBD1 matching over 7 bases. This CDR3 spans 13 amino acids. The germline CDR1 and CDR2 sequences are SQVTM and ANQGSEA.

In its sample, this clonotype was seen a few times. One end of the junction fails to match germline, which may point to a read error. The chain employs TRBV14 and TRBJ2-7, with D perhaps TRBD2 (6 bases). There are 17 residues in the CDR3. Germline CDR1 and CDR2: SGHDN and FVKESK. The CDR3 bases are TGTACCAGCAGCCAACAGCCCTACCGTCGGAGGGAATACGAGCAGTACTTC. Translating gives CTSSQQPYRRREYEQYF.

This clonotype was counted only a few times. The V and J genes are TRBV20-1 and TRBJ2-3, with D tentatively TRBD1 or TRBD2 (5 bases each). Germline values: CDR1 DFQATT, CDR2 SNEGSKA (reference sequence). The CDR3 totals 19 residues. Trimming cost V 6 bases and J 1 base, with 29 bases left between them. In DNA, the CDR3 is TGCAGTGCCACCAGAGGGGTGCCGGCGGAAGTTCTGGGCACAGATACGCAGTATTTT. It yields the protein CSATRGVPAEVLGTDTQYF.

The V call is TRBV5-1, the J call TRBJ2-1; 9 bases align to TRBD1. The V gene's germline CDR1 is SGHRS and CDR2 YFSETQ. This CDR3 has 17 residues. V trimming: 4 bases; J trimming: 5 bases; junction bases outside the gene matches: 13. The CDR3 spells CASSQVLGQGPHNEQFF. CDR3 DNA: TGCGCCAGCAGCCAGGTGCTAGGACAGGGGCCCCACAATGAGCAGTTCTTC.

This clonotype was counted at least ten times. The genes are TRBV7-6 and TRBJ2-7; the D call may be TRBD1 or TRBD2 (6 bases each). CDR3 length: 15 residues. The germline V gene encodes CDR1 SGHVS and CDR2 FNYEAQ. The V end was cut by 0 bases, the J end by 0 bases, with 9 bases between. The DNA of the CDR3 is TGTGCCAGCAGCTTAGCCGGGGGCTCCTCCTACGAGCAGTACTTC. Its protein is CASSLAGGSSYEQYF.

The J gene is TRBJ2-5, the V gene TRBV7-9, with TRBD2 matching 14 bases. The CDR3 loop spans 16 amino acids. Germline CDR1 SEHNR, CDR2 FQNEAQ (reference sequence). Unmatched junction bases numbered 8, after V lost 6 bases and J lost 5 bases. CDR3 loop: CASRSPRLAGGETQYF. The CDR3 DNA reads TGTGCCAGCAGGTCCCCGAGACTAGCGGGAGGGGAGACCCAGTACTTC.

This clonotype was seen more than once but under ten times. V gene TRBV4-1 combines with J gene TRBJ2-3, with D hard to call. CDR1 is MGHRA, CDR2 YSYEKL, per germline. The CDR3 loop spans 17 amino acids. V was clipped by 1 base and J by 3 bases, with 17 bases between them. CDR3 protein: CASSQGTGFSTTDTQYF. CDR3 in DNA: TGCGCCAGCAGCCAAGGGACGGGCTTCAGTACGACAGATACGCAGTATTTT.

This clonotype turned up a few times. The rearrangement joins TRBV28 to TRBJ2-3; either TRBD1 or TRBD2 may fit D (6 bases each). The CDR3 covers 16 residues. Trimming removed 8 bases at V and 0 bases at J, with 18 bases between. Germline assignment: CDR1 MDHEN and CDR2 SYDVKM. The DNA of the CDR3 is TGTGCCAGCTTCCCCGGTGGGGGGCCTAGCACAGATACGCAGTATTTT. Translated: CASFPGGGPSTDTQYF.

This clonotype has a count of ten or more. The chain has TRBV29-1 and TRBJ2-1; D unclear. Trimming took 3 bases from V and 15 from J, leaving 15 bases between them. The CDR3 spans 11 residues. Looked up from germline, CDR1 is SQVTM and CDR2 is ANQGSEA. Here the CDR3 DNA reads TGCAGCGTTGATTATTTGGGTTGGCCGTTCTTC. This sequence encodes CSVDYLGWPFF.

This clonotype was found a few times. A junction boundary mismatches the germline segment, possibly from a read error. V and J are TRBV6-7 and TRBJ2-3; weak D call: TRBD2 (7 bases). TRBV6-7 is given ORF status, its function remaining uncertain. This CDR3 is 15 amino acids long. In nucleotides, the CDR3 is TGTGCCAGCAGTTGTCGAACGGGGGGCACAGATGCGCAGTATTTT. Translated: CASSCRTGGTDAQYF.

This clonotype was counted ten times or more. The chain carries TRBV4-3 and TRBJ2-7; TRBD1 matches 12 bases. V lost 1 base and J lost 5; bases outside the gene matches: 12. In germline, CDR1 is LGHNA, CDR2 YSLEER. The CDR3 length is 18 residues. The CDR3 DNA reads as TGCGCCAGCAGCCAAGGGTTCAGAGGGGGACAGGGGGCGGACGAGCAGTACTTC. This translates into CASSQGFRGGQGADEQYF.

This clonotype was seen a few times. The rearrangement joins TRBV7-9 to TRBJ2-1; the match to TRBD2 covers 14 bases. Losses at the gene ends were 5 bases for V and 7 bases for J; bases not matched to a gene: 7. The CDR3 consists of 16 residues. Germline assignment: CDR1 SEHNR and CDR2 FQNEAQ (reference sequence). The CDR3 loop reads CASSLGLAGDQNEQFF. The CDR3 DNA is TGTGCCAGCAGCCTGGGACTAGCGGGAGATCAAAATGAGCAGTTCTTC.